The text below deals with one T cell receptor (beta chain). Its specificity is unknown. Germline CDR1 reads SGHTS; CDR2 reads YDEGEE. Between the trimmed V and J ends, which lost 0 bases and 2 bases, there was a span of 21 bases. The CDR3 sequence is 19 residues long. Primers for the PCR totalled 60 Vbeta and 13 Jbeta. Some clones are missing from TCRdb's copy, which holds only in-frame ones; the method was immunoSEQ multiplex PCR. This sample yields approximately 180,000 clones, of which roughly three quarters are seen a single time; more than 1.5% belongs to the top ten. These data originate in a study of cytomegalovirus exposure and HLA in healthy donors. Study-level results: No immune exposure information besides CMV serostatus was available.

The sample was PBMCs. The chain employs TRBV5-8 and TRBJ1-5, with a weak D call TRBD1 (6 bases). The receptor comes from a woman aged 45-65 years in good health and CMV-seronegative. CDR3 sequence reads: CASSLVRGALRIGNQPQHF. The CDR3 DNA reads TGTGCCAGCAGCTTGGTGCGGGGGGCGTTAAGGATCGGCAATCAGCCCCAGCATTTT.